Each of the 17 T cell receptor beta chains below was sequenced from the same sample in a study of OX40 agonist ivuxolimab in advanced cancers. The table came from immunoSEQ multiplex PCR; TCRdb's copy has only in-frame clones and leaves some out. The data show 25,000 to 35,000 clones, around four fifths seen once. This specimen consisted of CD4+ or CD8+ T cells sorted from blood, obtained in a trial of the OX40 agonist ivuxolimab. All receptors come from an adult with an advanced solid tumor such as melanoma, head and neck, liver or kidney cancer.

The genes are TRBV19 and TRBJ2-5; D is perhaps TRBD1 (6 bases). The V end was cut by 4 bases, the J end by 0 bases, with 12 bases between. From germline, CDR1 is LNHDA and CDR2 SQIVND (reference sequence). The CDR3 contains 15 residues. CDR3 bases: TGTGCCAGTAGTAATATCGGGACACACCAAGAGACCCAGTACTTC. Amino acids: CASSNIGTHQETQYF.

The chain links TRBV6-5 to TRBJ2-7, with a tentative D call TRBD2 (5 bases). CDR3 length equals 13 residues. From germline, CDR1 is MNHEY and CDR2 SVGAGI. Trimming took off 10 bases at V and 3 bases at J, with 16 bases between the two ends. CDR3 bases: TGTGCCATCCGATTTGGACTTCGCTACGAGCAGTACTTC. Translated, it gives CAIRFGLRYEQYF.

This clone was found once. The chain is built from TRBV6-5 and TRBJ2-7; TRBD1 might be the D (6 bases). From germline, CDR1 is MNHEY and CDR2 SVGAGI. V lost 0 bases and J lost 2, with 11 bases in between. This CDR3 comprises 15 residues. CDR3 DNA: TGTGCCAGCAGTTACTCGGCCGGGACAACCTACGAGCAGTACTTC. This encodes CASSYSAGTTYEQYF.

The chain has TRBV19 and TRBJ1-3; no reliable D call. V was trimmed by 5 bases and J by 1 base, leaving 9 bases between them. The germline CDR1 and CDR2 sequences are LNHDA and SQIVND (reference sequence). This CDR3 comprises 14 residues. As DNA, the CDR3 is TGTGCCAGTAGTGAGCGAGCGTCTGGAAACACCATATATTTT. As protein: CASSERASGNTIYF.

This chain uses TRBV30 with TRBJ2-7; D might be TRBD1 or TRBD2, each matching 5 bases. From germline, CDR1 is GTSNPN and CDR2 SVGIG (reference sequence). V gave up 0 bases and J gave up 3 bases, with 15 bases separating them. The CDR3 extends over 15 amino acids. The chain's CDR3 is CAWSVGRDPYYEQYF. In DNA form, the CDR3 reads TGTGCCTGGAGTGTAGGTCGGGACCCCTACTACGAGCAGTACTTC.

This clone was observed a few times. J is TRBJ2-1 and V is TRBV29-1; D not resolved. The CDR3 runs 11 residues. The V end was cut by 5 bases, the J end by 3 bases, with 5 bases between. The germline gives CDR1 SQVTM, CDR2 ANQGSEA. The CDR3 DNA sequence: TGCAGCGTTCTGGACTACAATGAGCAGTTCTTC. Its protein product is CSVLDYNEQFF.

CDR3 sequence (DNA): TGTGCCAGCAGCCTTCGGACAGGGAAGATCGGGGAGCTGTTTTTT. This gives the protein CASSLRTGKIGELFF. The chain uses TRBV27 and TRBJ2-2; 8 positions match TRBD1. CDR1 and CDR2 (germline): MNHEY, SMNVEV (reference sequence). The CDR3 sequence is 15 residues long. V was pared by 6 bases and J by 7 bases, with 10 bases of the junction left unmatched.

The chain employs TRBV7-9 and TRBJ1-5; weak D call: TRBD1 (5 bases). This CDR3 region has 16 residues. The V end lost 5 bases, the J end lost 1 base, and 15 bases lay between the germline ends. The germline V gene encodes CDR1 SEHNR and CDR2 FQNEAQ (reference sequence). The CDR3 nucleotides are TGTGCCAGCAGCGTTGGAGCCGGGGGAAGCAATCAGCCCCAGCATTTT. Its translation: CASSVGAGGSNQPQHF.

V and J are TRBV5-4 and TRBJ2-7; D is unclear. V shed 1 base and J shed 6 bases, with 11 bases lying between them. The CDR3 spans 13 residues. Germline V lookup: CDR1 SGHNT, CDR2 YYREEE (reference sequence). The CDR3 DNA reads TGTGCCAGCAGCTTGAAGGCAGTGGGCGAGCAGTACTTC. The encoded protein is CASSLKAVGEQYF.

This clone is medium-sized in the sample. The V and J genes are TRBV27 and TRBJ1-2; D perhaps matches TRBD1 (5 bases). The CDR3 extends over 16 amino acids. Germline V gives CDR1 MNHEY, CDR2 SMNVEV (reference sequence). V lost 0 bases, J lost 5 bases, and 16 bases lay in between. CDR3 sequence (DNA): TGTGCCAGCAGTTTATCGGGGGGAGATAAAGCGTATGGCTACACCTTC. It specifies CASSLSGGDKAYGYTF.

CDR3 sequence: CASSRRQGSNEKLFF. Written as DNA, the CDR3 is TGTGCCAGCAGCCGACGACAGGGGTCGAATGAAAAACTGTTTTTT. V and J are TRBV7-6 and TRBJ1-4, with TRBD1 identical over 8 bases. This CDR3 region has 15 residues. J was trimmed by 5 bases and V by 5 bases; bases with no gene match: 7. Germline V gene lookup returns CDR1 SGHVS and CDR2 FNYEAQ.

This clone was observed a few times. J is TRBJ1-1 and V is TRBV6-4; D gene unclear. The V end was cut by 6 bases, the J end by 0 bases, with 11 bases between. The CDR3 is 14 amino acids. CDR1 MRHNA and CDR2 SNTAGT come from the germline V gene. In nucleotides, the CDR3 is TGTGCCAGCAGGGTCCCAAGGCTGAACACTGAAGCTTTCTTT. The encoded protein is CASRVPRLNTEAFF.

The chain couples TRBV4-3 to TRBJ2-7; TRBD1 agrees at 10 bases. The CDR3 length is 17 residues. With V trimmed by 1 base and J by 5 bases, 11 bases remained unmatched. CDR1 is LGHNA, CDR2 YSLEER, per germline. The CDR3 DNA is TGCGCCAGCAGCCAAGGAAGGACAGGGGGTATAGTCCACGAGCAGTACTTC. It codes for CASSQGRTGGIVHEQYF.

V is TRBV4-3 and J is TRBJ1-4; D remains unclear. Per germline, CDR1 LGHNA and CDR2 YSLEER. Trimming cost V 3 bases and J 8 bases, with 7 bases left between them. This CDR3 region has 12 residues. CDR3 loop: CASSQRGEKLFF. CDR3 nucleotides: TGCGCCAGCAGCCAGCGGGGAGAAAAACTGTTTTTT.

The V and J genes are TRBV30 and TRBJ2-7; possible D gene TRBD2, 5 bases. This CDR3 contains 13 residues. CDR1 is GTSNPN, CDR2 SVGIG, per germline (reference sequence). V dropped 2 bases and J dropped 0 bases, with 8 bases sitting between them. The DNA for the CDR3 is TGTGCCTGGAGTTGGCGGGTCTCCTACGAGCAGTACTTC. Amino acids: CAWSWRVSYEQYF.

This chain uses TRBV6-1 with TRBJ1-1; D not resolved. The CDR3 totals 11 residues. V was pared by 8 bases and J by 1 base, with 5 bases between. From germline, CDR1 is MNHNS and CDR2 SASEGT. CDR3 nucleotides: TGTGCCAGCGCCAGGAACACTGAAGCTTTCTTT. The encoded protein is CASARNTEAFF.

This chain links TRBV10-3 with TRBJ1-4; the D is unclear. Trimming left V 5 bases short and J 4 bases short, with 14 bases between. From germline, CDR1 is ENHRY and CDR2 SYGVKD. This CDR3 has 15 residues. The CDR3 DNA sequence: TGTGCCATCAGTCCCTCGGTCATGGGTAATGAAAAACTGTTTTTT. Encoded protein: CAISPSVMGNEKLFF.